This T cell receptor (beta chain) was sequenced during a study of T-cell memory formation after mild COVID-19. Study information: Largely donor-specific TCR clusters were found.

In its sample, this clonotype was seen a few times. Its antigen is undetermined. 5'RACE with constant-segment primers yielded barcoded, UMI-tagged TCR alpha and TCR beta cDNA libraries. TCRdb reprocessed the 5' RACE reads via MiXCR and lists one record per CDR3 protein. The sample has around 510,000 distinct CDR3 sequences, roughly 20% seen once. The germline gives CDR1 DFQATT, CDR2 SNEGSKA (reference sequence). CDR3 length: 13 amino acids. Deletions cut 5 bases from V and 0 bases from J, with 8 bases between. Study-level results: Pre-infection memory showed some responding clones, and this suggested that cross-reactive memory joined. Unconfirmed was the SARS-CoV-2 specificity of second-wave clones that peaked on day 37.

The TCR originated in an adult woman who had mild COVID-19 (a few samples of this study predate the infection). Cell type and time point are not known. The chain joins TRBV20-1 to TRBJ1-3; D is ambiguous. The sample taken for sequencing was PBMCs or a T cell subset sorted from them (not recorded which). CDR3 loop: CSAQKGSGNTIYF. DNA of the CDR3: TGCAGTGCTCAGAAGGGCTCTGGAAACACCATATATTTT.